This TCR beta chain derives from a study of blood T cell repertoires in COVID-19. Turning to the study itself: Whether acute or convalescent, the COVID-19 samples came from the United States, Italy and Spain.

Authors' methods: Amplifying reference gene primers gave estimates of nucleated cell counts. Assay: immunoSEQ multiplex PCR; the TCRdb copy retains only in-frame clones and omits some. V and J calls and clone size follow that table, whereas D and trimming were derived from the DNA. Of 90,000 to 150,000 clones listed, 70% to 85% are singletons. In this sample, this clone turned up many times. The CDR3 contains 15 residues. The germline V gene encodes CDR1 MNHEY and CDR2 SVGAGI. The J segment lost 6 bases and the V segment lost 8 bases, leaving 14 bases of the junction unmatched. V and J are TRBV6-5 and TRBJ1-2; 8 bases line up with TRBD1. Material: peripheral blood. The TCR was taken from a human donor with acute or convalescent COVID-19. The donor label of this sample is uncertain. Here the CDR3 DNA reads TGTGCCAGCCGAAACCCCGGGACAGGAAGGCATGGCTACACCTTC. This translates into CASRNPGTGRHGYTF.